This TCR beta chain is drawn from a study of cytomegalovirus exposure and HLA in healthy donors. Overall study: The approximately 110 validation repertoires used a platform that matched the one used for the approximately 620 first-cohort repertoires, as a later analysis reported. Whole-study findings and limits: Associated with cytomegalovirus, according to the listing, were 150 to 200 TCR beta chains. A subsequent analysis found that TCR clusters from the first cohort also tended to co-occur in the approximately 120 validation repertoires, with approximately 94% of cluster scores above 0.

The table came from immunoSEQ multiplex PCR; TCRdb's copy has only in-frame clones and leaves some out. The sample lists approximately 99,000 clones, 70% to 85% seen once, with approximately 2.9% in the top ten. On this clone: Its specificity is not known.

Trimming removed 4 bases at V and 0 bases at J, with 11 bases between. Germline lookup yields CDR1 SGHRS and CDR2 YFSETQ. The CDR3 is 15 residues long. The origin of this receptor is a woman between 18 and 29 years old in good health and CMV-seronegative. What was sequenced was PBMCs. The chain employs TRBV5-1 and TRBJ2-1, with a tentative D call TRBD2 (6 bases). The CDR3 DNA reads TGCGCCAGCAGCCAACGGGGGAGCTCCTACAATGAGCAGTTCTTC. Translated: CASSQRGSSYNEQFF.